Below are 6 T cell receptor beta chains sequenced from a single sample in a study of OX40 agonist ivuxolimab in advanced cancers. Produced via immunoSEQ multiplex PCR; TCRdb's table is partial and in-frame only. The sample gives just over 90,000 clones, around 94% of which show up once; roughly 2.6% is in the top ten. The sample consisted of CD4+ or CD8+ T cells sorted from blood, taken in a trial of the OX40 agonist ivuxolimab. The receptors stem from an adult with an advanced solid tumor such as melanoma, head and neck, liver or kidney cancer.

This chain joins TRBV4-1 and TRBJ2-7; D not resolved. Trimming removed 3 bases from V and 3 bases from J, with 9 bases in between. There are 13 residues in the CDR3. Germline assignment: CDR1 MGHRA and CDR2 YSYEKL. CDR3 in amino acids: CASSQGLSYEQYF. CDR3 bases: TGCGCCAGCAGCCAGGGTCTTAGCTACGAGCAGTACTTC.

The chain joins TRBV5-6 to TRBJ2-7; no clear D. Germline CDR1 reads SGHDT; CDR2 reads YYEEEE. V lost 4 bases and J lost 0, with 14 bases in between. This CDR3 has 15 amino acids. The CDR3 region has the DNA TGTGCCAGCAGCCGGCCGAGGCAGAGCTCCTACGAGCAGTACTTC. Its translation is CASSRPRQSSYEQYF.

For this clone: The same CDR3 can be traced to other DNA sequences in this sample. The J gene is TRBJ2-7, the V gene TRBV20-1; no clear D gene. The CDR3 is 10 residues long. Looked up from germline, CDR1 is DFQATT and CDR2 is SNEGSKA (reference sequence). Trimming cost V 5 bases and J 2 bases, with 4 bases left between them. The CDR3 region is CSAGAYEQYF. CDR3 nucleotide sequence: TGCAGTGCTGGCGCCTACGAGCAGTACTTC.

V is TRBV29-1 and J is TRBJ1-2, with 7 bases identical to TRBD1. This CDR3 has 16 amino acids. V lost 5 bases to trimming and J lost 4 bases; unmatched junction nucleotides: 16. Germline V gene data show CDR1 as SQVTM and CDR2 as ANQGSEA. The CDR3 loop reads CSVTPPGQVGPYGYTF. DNA for the CDR3: TGCAGCGTTACCCCCCCAGGACAGGTGGGTCCCTATGGCTACACCTTC.

CDR3 DNA sequence: TGCGCCAGCAGCCAAGAGGGCTACGAGCAGTACTTC. Its protein is CASSQEGYEQYF. The chain combines TRBV4-1 with TRBJ2-7; no firm D call. Per the germline V gene, CDR1 is MGHRA and CDR2 is YSYEKL. The V and J ends lost 0 bases and 3 bases respectively, with 3 bases between them. CDR3 size: 12 residues.

This chain uses TRBV7-8 with TRBJ1-1; D gene unclear. Trimming cost V 5 bases and J 1 base, with 8 bases left between them. CDR3 length: 13 residues. CDR1 SGHVS and CDR2 FQNEAQ come from the germline V gene. Here the CDR3 DNA reads TGTGCCAGCAGCCCTAATCCGAACACTGAAGCTTTCTTT. It translates to CASSPNPNTEAFF. Full variable domain (outside the CDR3, taken from reference TRBV7-8 and TRBJ1-1): GAGVSQSPRYKVAKRGQDVALRCDPISGHVSLFWYQQALGQGPEFLTYFQNEAQLDKSGLPSDRFFAERPEGSVSTLKIQRTQQEDSAVYLCASSPNPNTEAFFGQGTRLTVV.